Sequencing of this T cell receptor (beta chain) was carried out in a study of regulatory T cells in long-lasting Graves disease. This clonotype was counted a single time. Its antigen remains unknown. Time point reported: persistent/refractory GD, antithyroid drugs over 5 years with positive TRAb. TCR sequences were obtained from RNA taken from PBMCs. EDTA tubes were used for drawing approximately 9 milliliters of peripheral blood. This CDR3 is 13 amino acids long. The V end was cut by 5 bases, the J end by 2 bases, with 7 bases between. Germline CDR1 is LNHDA and CDR2 is SQIVND (reference sequence). iRepertoire HTBI primers and Arm-PCR of CDR3 regions built TCR beta libraries. MiXCR, run by TCRdb on the multiplex PCR reads, gives a single entry per CDR3 protein. The sample has roughly 490,000 distinct CDR3 sequences; roughly 23% are singletons. Findings of the study overall: Sampling was limited to peripheral blood rather than thyroid tissue.

The TCR originated in a female donor with Graves disease. The gene calls are TRBV19 and TRBJ1-5; no reliable D call. The material was peripheral blood mononuclear cells (PBMCs), obtained when the disease was refractory, from a patient treated with antithyroid drugs. The CDR3 region is CASSARGNQPQHF. The CDR3 bases are TGTGCCAGTAGTGCGAGGGGCAATCAGCCCCAGCATTTT.